Sequencing of this T cell receptor (beta chain) was carried out in a study of blood T cell repertoires in COVID-19. By proportion, this clone is medium-sized (0.01 to 0.1%). Only in-frame clones appear in the TCRdb table, and some are missing; sequencing was by immunoSEQ multiplex PCR. This table holds approximately 100,000 clones, about four fifths found once. Per the germline V gene, CDR1 is LGHNT and CDR2 is FRNRAP. The CDR3 has 15 amino acids. V lost 5 bases, J lost 6 bases, and 18 bases lay in between. The rearrangement uses TRBV12-5 and TRBJ2-3; D is possibly TRBD1 (6 bases). Sample: peripheral blood. This receptor was taken from a woman aged 55-69 years with acute or convalescent COVID-19. The DNA of the CDR3 is TGTGCTAGTGGTACAAACAGGGACCCCAAGGATACGCAGTATTTT. It codes for CASGTNRDPKDTQYF.